The present T cell receptor (beta chain) was sequenced within a study of cytomegalovirus exposure and HLA in healthy donors. Study background: The Caucasian-associated ancestry cluster held less than 85% of over 350 genotyped donors. Study results and caveats: Only CMV serostatus was available as immune exposure information. An analysis was carried out at a later point. It showed that HLA-associated TCR beta chains were more clonally expanded than equally common non-associated chains.

PCR used 60 Vbeta primers and 13 Jbeta primers. TCRdb keeps only in-frame clones here, not all; method: immunoSEQ multiplex PCR. The table has about 98,000 clones, over 65% seen once. V shed 6 bases and J shed 6 bases, with 21 bases lying between them. The CDR3 is made up of 14 amino acids. The V gene's germline CDR1 is SQVTM and CDR2 ANQGSEA. With regard to this clone: Antigen specificity is unknown.

This sequence was found in a man in his sixties in good health and CMV-seropositive. The V gene is TRBV29-1, the J gene TRBJ2-7; D is perhaps TRBD1 (6 bases). The sample comprised PBMCs. The DNA of the CDR3 is TGCAGCGTCAGGAAGCGACAGGCAGTAAGCGAGCAGTACTTC. Protein: CSVRKRQAVSEQYF.